This T cell receptor (beta chain) came from a study of early T cells in non-severe SARS-CoV-2 infection. As for the study in general: The authors sequenced bulk RNA from unsorted whole blood, leaving chains unpaired.

This clonotype was counted between two and nine times. Its antigen is unidentified. Study conclusions and caveats: VDJdb matching skewed toward anti-spike CD8 responses, missing private and CD4 specificities.

J was trimmed by 7 bases and V by 3 bases; bases with no gene match: 7. This CDR3 spans 14 amino acids. CDR1 and CDR2 (germline): SGDLS, YYNGEE. Separate cDNA molecules each had unique molecular identifiers attached to them. TCRdb fed the 5' RACE reads into MiXCR, producing one record per CDR3 protein. The profile shows over 60,000 distinct CDR3 sequences, over 9.5% of them singletons. The sequencing used whole blood, collected at baseline. V is TRBV9 and J is TRBJ1-1, with 9 bases fitting TRBD1. The TCR comes from an adult who was a healthcare worker with PCR-confirmed SARS-CoV-2 infection or an uninfected control (not recorded which). The CDR3: CASSANRGLGEAFF. The CDR3 nucleotides read TGTGCCAGCAGCGCCAACAGGGGGCTCGGTGAAGCTTTCTTT.